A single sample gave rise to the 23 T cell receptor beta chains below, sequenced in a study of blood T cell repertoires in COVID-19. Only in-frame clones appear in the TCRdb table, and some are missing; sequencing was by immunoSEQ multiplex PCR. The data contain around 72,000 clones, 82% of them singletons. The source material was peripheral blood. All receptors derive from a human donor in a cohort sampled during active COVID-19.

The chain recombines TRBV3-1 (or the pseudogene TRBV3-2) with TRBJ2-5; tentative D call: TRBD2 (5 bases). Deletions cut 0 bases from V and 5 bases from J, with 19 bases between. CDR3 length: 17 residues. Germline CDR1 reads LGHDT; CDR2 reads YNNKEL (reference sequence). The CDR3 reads CASSQEDTGVYLETQYF. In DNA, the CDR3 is TGTGCCAGCAGCCAAGAGGATACCGGGGTGTACCTGGAGACCCAGTACTTC.

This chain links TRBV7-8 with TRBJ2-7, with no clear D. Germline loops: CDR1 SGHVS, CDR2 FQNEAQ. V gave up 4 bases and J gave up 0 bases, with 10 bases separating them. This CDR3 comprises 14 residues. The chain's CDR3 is CASSSAWSSYEQYF. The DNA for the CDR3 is TGTGCCAGCAGCTCAGCCTGGAGCTCCTACGAGCAGTACTTC.

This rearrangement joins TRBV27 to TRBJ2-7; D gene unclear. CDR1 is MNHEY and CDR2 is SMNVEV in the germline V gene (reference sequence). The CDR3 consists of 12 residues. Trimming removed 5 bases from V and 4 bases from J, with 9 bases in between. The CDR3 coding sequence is TGTGCCAGCAGTCCCCCCAGTTACGAGCAGTACTTC. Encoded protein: CASSPPSYEQYF.

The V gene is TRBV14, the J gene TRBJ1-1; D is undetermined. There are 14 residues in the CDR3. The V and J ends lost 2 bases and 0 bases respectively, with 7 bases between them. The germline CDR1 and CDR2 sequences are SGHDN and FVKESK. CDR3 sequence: CASSQLSVNTEAFF. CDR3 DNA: TGTGCCAGCAGCCAACTCTCCGTGAACACTGAAGCTTTCTTT.

CDR3 coding DNA: TGCAGCGCCTATTTGCCCACAGGACACAATGAGCAGTTCTTC. Protein: CSAYLPTGHNEQFF. This sequence joins TRBV29-1 and TRBJ2-1; perhaps TRBD1 as D (5 bases). CDR1 and CDR2 (germline): SQVTM, ANQGSEA. The CDR3 runs 14 residues. V was cut by 7 bases and J by 5 bases, with 18 bases left in between.

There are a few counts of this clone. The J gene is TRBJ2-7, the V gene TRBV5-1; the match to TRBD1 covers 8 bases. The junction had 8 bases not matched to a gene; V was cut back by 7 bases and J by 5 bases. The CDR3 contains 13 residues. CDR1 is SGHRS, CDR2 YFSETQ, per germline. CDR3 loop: CASGPGTGHEQYF. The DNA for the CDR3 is TGCGCCAGCGGACCTGGGACAGGACACGAGCAGTACTTC.

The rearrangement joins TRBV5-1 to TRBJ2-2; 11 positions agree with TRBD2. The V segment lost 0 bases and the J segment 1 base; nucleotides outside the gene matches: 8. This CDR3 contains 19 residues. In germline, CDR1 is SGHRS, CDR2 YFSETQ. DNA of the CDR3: TGCGCCAGCAGCTTGGGGCTAGCGGGGGGCCGCTTGAACACCGGGGAGCTGTTTTTT. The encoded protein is CASSLGLAGGRLNTGELFF.

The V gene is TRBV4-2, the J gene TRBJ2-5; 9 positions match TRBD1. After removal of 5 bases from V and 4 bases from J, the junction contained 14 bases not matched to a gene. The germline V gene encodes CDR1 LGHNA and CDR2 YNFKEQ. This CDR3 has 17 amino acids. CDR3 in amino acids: CASSSISGTGLPETQYF. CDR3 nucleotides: TGTGCCAGCAGCTCTATCTCCGGGACAGGGCTTCCAGAGACCCAGTACTTC.

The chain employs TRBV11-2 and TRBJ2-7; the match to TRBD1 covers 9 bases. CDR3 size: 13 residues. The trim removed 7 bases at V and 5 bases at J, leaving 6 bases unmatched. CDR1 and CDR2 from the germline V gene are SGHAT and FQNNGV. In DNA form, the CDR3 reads TGTGCCAGCACTACGAACAGGGGGCACGAGCAGTACTTC. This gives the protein CASTTNRGHEQYF.

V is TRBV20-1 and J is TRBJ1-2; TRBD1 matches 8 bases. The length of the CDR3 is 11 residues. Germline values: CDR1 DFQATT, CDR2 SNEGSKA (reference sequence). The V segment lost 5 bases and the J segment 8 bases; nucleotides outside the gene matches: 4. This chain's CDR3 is CSARDRSGYTF. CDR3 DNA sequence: TGCAGTGCTCGGGACAGGTCGGGCTACACCTTC.

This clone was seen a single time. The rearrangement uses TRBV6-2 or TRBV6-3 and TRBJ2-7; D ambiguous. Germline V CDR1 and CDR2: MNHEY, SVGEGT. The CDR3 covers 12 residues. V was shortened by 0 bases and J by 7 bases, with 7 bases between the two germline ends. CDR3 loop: CASSYSRDEQYF. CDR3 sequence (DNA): TGTGCCAGCAGTTACTCGAGAGATGAGCAGTACTTC.

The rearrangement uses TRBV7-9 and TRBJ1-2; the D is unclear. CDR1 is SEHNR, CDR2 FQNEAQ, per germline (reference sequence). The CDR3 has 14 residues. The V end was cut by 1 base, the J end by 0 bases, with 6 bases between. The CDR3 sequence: CASSLETPNYGYTF. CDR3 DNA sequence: TGTGCCAGCAGCTTAGAAACACCTAACTATGGCTACACCTTC.

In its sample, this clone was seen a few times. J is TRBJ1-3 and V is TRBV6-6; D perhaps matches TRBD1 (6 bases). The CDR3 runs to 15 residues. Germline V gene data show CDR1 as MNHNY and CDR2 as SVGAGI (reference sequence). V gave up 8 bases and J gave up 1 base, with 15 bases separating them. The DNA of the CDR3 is TGTGCCAGCCGATTGGGGGCAACGTCTGGAAACACCATATATTTT. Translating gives CASRLGATSGNTIYF.

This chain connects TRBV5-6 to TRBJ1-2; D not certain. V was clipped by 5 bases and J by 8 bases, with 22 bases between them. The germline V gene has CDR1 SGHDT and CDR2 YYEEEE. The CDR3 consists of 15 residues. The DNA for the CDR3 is TGTGCCAGCAGTTATCTTAATCTGCCAGAGGGAGGCTACACCTTC. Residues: CASSYLNLPEGGYTF.

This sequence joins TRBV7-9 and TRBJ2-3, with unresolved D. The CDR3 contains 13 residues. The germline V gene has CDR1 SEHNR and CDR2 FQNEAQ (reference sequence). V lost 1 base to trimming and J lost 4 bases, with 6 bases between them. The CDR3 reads CASSLGLPDTQYF. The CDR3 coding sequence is TGTGCCAGCAGCTTAGGCCTACCAGATACGCAGTATTTT. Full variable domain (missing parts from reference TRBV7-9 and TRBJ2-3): DTGVSQNPRHKITKRGQNVTFRCDPISEHNRLYWYRQTLGQGPEFLTYFQNEAQLEKSRLLSDRFSAERPKGSFSTLEIQRTEQGDSAMYLCASSLGLPDTQYFGPGTRLTVL.

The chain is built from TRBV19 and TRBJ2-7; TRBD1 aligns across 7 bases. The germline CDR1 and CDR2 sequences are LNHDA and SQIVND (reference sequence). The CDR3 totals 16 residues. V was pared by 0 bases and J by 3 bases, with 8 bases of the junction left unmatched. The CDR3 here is CASSIDVTGWGYEQYF. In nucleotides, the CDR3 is TGTGCCAGTAGTATAGACGTGACAGGGTGGGGCTACGAGCAGTACTTC.

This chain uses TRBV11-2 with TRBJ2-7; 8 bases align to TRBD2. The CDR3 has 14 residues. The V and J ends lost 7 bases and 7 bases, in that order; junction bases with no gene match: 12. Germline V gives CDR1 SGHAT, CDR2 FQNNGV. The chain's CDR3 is CASNFPGGPWEQYF. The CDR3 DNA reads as TGTGCCAGCAATTTCCCGGGGGGGCCGTGGGAGCAGTACTTC.

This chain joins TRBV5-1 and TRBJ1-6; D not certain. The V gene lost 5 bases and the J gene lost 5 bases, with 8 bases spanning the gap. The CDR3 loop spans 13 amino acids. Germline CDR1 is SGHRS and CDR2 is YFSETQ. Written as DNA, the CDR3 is TGCGCCAGCAGAAAGGAGGATAATTCACCCCTCCACTTT. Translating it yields CASRKEDNSPLHF.

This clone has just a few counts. As DNA, the CDR3 is TGTGCCTGGAGTCCTGAGCGTGGAAGTGGGGCCAACGTCCTGACTTTC. Its translation is CAWSPERGSGANVLTF. V and J are TRBV30 and TRBJ2-6; D is uncertain. CDR1 is GTSNPN and CDR2 is SVGIG in the germline V gene (reference sequence). V lost 2 bases, J lost 3 bases, and 14 bases lay in between. This CDR3 comprises 16 residues.

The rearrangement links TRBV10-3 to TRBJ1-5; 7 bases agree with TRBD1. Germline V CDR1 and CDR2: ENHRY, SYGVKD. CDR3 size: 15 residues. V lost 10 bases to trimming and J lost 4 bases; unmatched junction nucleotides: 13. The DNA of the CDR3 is TGTGCCACCGGGGACCGGGCCAGGGGGAATCAGCCCCAGCATTTT. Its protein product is CATGDRARGNQPQHF.

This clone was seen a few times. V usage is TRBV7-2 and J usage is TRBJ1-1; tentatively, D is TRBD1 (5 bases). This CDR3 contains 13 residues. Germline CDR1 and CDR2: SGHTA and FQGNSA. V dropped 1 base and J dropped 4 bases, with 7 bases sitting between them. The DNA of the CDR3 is TGTGCCAGCAGCTTAGGCAGGGTCACTGAAGCTTTCTTT. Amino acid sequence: CASSLGRVTEAFF.

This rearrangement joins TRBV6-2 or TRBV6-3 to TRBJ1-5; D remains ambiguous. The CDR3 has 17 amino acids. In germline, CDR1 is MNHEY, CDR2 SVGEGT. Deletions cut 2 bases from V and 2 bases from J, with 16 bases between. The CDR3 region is CASSYPLLPRRNQPQHF. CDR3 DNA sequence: TGTGCCAGCAGTTACCCTCTTTTGCCCAGGCGCAATCAGCCCCAGCATTTT.

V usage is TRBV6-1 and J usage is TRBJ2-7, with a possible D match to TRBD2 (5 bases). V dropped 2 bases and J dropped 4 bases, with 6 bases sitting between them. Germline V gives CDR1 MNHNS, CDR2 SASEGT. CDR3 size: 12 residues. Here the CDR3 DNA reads TGTGCCAGCAGTGAAACTAGATACGAGCAGTACTTC. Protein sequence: CASSETRYEQYF.